A single sample is the source of the 2 T cell receptor beta chains below, sequenced in a study of blood T cell repertoires in COVID-19. Assay: immunoSEQ multiplex PCR; the TCRdb copy retains only in-frame clones and omits some. Altogether about 160,000 clones are present, 85% being singletons, with the ten largest covering about 3%. The sequenced sample consisted of peripheral blood. The receptors come from a human donor with acute or convalescent COVID-19. The donor label of this sample is uncertain.

This clone was seen only a few times. The chain has TRBV14 and TRBJ2-5; 11 positions match TRBD2. The germline gives CDR1 SGHDN, CDR2 FVKESK. Germline trimming cut 2 bases from V and 5 bases from J; bases unmatched to any gene: 7. The CDR3 extends over 16 amino acids. DNA of the CDR3: TGTGCCAGCAGCCAATCTCTACTAGCGGGAGCGGAGACCCAGTACTTC. Translated, it gives CASSQSLLAGAETQYF.

The rearrangement joins TRBV2 to TRBJ1-3; tentative D call: TRBD1 (6 bases). Germline V gene lookup returns CDR1 SNHLY and CDR2 FYNNEI. The V end was cut by 4 bases, the J end by 0 bases, with 16 bases between. This CDR3 contains 17 residues. The CDR3 protein is CASSAPARGGSGNTIYF. The CDR3 DNA reads TGTGCCAGCAGTGCCCCCGCTCGAGGGGGCTCTGGAAACACCATATATTTT.